Below are 28 T cell receptor beta chains sequenced from a single sample in a study of blood T cell repertoires in COVID-19. Here immunoSEQ multiplex PCR was the method, and the copy in TCRdb shows in-frame clones only, minus some. The sample shows 180,000 or so clones, 87% of them seen only once. The specimen was peripheral blood. These receptors all come from a man between 40 and 49 years old with active or convalescent COVID-19.

The sample holds a few counts of this clone. The rearrangement uses TRBV2 and TRBJ2-2; perhaps TRBD1 as D (5 bases). Germline lookup yields CDR1 SNHLY and CDR2 FYNNEI. The CDR3 is 15 amino acids. V was shortened by 2 bases and J by 0 bases, with 7 bases between the two germline ends. DNA of the CDR3: TGTGCCAGCAGTGAAATCAGGGCGAACACCGGGGAGCTGTTTTTT. Translated: CASSEIRANTGELFF. The full variable domain, in which reference TRBV2 and TRBJ2-2 provide the parts outside the CDR3, is EPEVTQTPSHQVTQMGQEVILRCVPISNHLYFYWYRQILGQKVEFLVSFYNNEISEKSEIFDDQFSVERPDGSNFTLKIRSTKLEDSAMYFCASSEIRANTGELFFGEGSRLTVL.

This clone was counted only a few times. The chain carries TRBV6-6 and TRBJ1-4, with 8 bases fitting TRBD1. V was pared by 5 bases and J by 4 bases, with 6 bases of the junction left unmatched. Germline V gives CDR1 MNHNY, CDR2 SVGAGI (reference sequence). This CDR3 has 15 amino acids. The DNA for the CDR3 is TGTGCCAGCAGTCCTCAGGGGGCGGGTAATGAAAAACTGTTTTTT. This gives the protein CASSPQGAGNEKLFF.

Concerning this clone itself: Because the CDR3 is missing its conserved closing phenylalanine or tryptophan, this is likely a read error. Because the CDR3's place on the DNA is in doubt, the DNA is left out and the CDR3 is given as listed by TCRdb. CDR3 protein: CASSLQGTGMATPWL. This chain uses TRBV28 with TRBJ1-2; the listed D gene, TRBD1, was not tested against the DNA. The CDR3 is 15 residues long, counting both termini. CDR1 is MDHEN, CDR2 SYDVKM, per germline.

V usage is TRBV25-1 and J usage is TRBJ2-3; maybe TRBD2 (5 bases). Germline values: CDR1 MGHDK, CDR2 SYGVNS. The CDR3 is made up of 15 amino acids. V was pared by 4 bases and J by 1 base, with 12 bases between. CDR3 residues: CASSANERGTDTQYF. In DNA form, the CDR3 reads TGTGCCAGCAGTGCAAATGAGAGGGGCACAGATACGCAGTATTTT.

The chain's CDR3 is CASSVAGAGGLDTQYF. CDR3 in DNA: TGTGCCAGCAGCGTAGCTGGGGCGGGGGGGCTTGATACGCAGTATTTT. The genes are TRBV9 and TRBJ2-3; 9 bases align to TRBD2. CDR3 length equals 16 residues. The germline CDR1 and CDR2 sequences are SGDLS and YYNGEE. The trim removed 0 bases at V and 6 bases at J, leaving 8 bases unmatched.

This sequence joins TRBV6-5 and TRBJ1-2, with unresolved D. The germline gives CDR1 MNHEY, CDR2 SVGAGI. This CDR3 comprises 13 residues. Trimming took off 0 bases at V and 8 bases at J, with 10 bases between the two ends. The CDR3 nucleotides read TGTGCCAGCAGTTACTCGGGAGGTAAAGGCTACACCTTC. Protein product: CASSYSGGKGYTF.

The V gene is TRBV6-1, the J gene TRBJ2-7; the D gene is possibly TRBD2 (6 bases). The CDR3 has 18 residues. V was pared by 3 bases and J by 3 bases, with 24 bases between. The V gene's germline CDR1 is MNHNS and CDR2 SASEGT. For the CDR3, the DNA is TGTGCCAGCAGTGATACTACCCGACGGGGACTCTGGAACTACGAGCAGTACTTC. Protein sequence: CASSDTTRRGLWNYEQYF.

The J gene is TRBJ1-2, the V gene TRBV6-1, with a tentative D call TRBD1 (6 bases). CDR3 size: 13 residues. Germline V lookup: CDR1 MNHNS, CDR2 SASEGT. The V and J ends lost 2 bases and 6 bases respectively, with 10 bases between them. CDR3 DNA: TGTGCCAGCAGTGAACGGGGGGCTCATGGCTACACCTTC. Translated: CASSERGAHGYTF.

Of note for this clone: Other DNA sequences in this specimen translate into the identical CDR3. This chain links TRBV4-3 with TRBJ1-5; no reliable D call. Trimming took 1 base from V and 5 from J, leaving 6 bases between them. This CDR3 comprises 13 residues. The germline V gene has CDR1 LGHNA and CDR2 YSLEER. CDR3 DNA sequence: TGCGCCAGCAGCCAAGTCCGGGATCAGCCCCAGCATTTT. The encoded protein is CASSQVRDQPQHF.

The rearrangement uses TRBV19 and TRBJ2-1; 11 positions agree with TRBD2. Germline V gives CDR1 LNHDA, CDR2 SQIVND (reference sequence). The CDR3 extends over 16 amino acids. Trimming removed 11 bases from V and 4 bases from J; junction bases left unmatched: 13. CDR3 in amino acids: CASSTTSGGFYNEQFF. As DNA, the CDR3 is TGTGCCTCTAGTACTACTAGCGGGGGATTTTACAATGAGCAGTTCTTC.

This clone was detected only once. The gene calls are TRBV4-1 and TRBJ2-2, with D possibly TRBD2 on 6 matching bases. V was cut by 3 bases and J by 5 bases, with 13 bases left in between. CDR1 and CDR2 from the germline V gene are MGHRA and YSYEKL. This CDR3 region has 15 residues. The CDR3 here is CASSQRGGGTGELFF. The CDR3 bases are TGCGCCAGCAGCCAGCGGGGAGGAGGGACCGGGGAGCTGTTTTTT.

DNA for the CDR3: TGCAGCGTTGAAGATCTCAGGGCTGAAGCTTTCTTT. Translated, it gives CSVEDLRAEAFF. The V and J genes are TRBV29-1 and TRBJ1-1, with D possibly TRBD1 on 5 matching bases. Germline CDR1 and CDR2: SQVTM and ANQGSEA. The V end was cut by 0 bases, the J end by 6 bases, with 8 bases between. The CDR3 has 12 residues.

The rearrangement uses TRBV28 and TRBJ1-2; D remains unclear. The CDR3 consists of 14 residues. Germline V lookup: CDR1 MDHEN, CDR2 SYDVKM. Trimming shortened V by 3 bases and J by 4 bases, and 12 bases separated the two germline ends. The CDR3 DNA sequence: TGTGCCAGCAGTTTTCGAGGGAGGTCCTATGGCTACACCTTC. Protein: CASSFRGRSYGYTF.

The V call is TRBV5-1, the J call TRBJ1-1; 11 nucleotides match TRBD1. Losses at the gene ends were 0 bases for V and 10 bases for J; bases not matched to a gene: 8. This CDR3 contains 15 residues. From germline, CDR1 is SGHRS and CDR2 YFSETQ. CDR3 region: CASSLDGTGGGGAFF. The CDR3 DNA follows: TGCGCCAGCAGCTTGGATGGGACAGGGGGTGGAGGAGCTTTCTTT.

This clone has a handful of counts. J is TRBJ2-5 and V is TRBV3-1 (or the pseudogene TRBV3-2); the match to TRBD1 covers 11 bases. This CDR3 comprises 14 residues. Trimming removed 4 bases from V and 7 bases from J; junction bases left unmatched: 5. CDR1 and CDR2 (germline): LGHDT, YNNKEL (reference sequence). The CDR3 is CASSPGTGGRTQYF. For the CDR3, the DNA is TGTGCCAGCAGCCCGGGGACAGGGGGTCGGACCCAGTACTTC.

This chain joins TRBV5-1 and TRBJ2-1, with TRBD1 matching over 10 bases. The V and J ends lost 3 bases and 7 bases, in that order; junction bases with no gene match: 4. The germline V gene encodes CDR1 SGHRS and CDR2 YFSETQ. The CDR3 spans 14 residues. CDR3 coding DNA: TGCGCCAGCAGCTCAGGACAGGGGGTGAATGAGCAGTTCTTC. Translating it yields CASSSGQGVNEQFF. Supplemented by reference TRBV5-1 and TRBJ2-1, the full variable domain reads KAGVTQTPRYLIKTRGQQVTLSCSPISGHRSVSWYQQTPGQGLQFLFEYFSETQRNKGNFPGRFSGRQFSNSRSEMNVSTLELGDSALYLCASSSGQGVNEQFFGPGTRLTVL.

The chain recombines TRBV19 with TRBJ1-4; no definite D call. The germline CDR1 and CDR2 sequences are LNHDA and SQIVND (reference sequence). V lost 2 bases, J lost 7 bases, and 11 bases lay in between. The CDR3 contains 14 residues. Here the CDR3 DNA reads TGTGCCAGTAGTATATCGCCCCGGGGTGAAAAACTGTTTTTT. It yields the protein CASSISPRGEKLFF.

This chain joins TRBV9 and TRBJ2-3, with a weak D call TRBD1 (6 bases). This CDR3 is built from 16 residues. Germline V CDR1 and CDR2: SGDLS, YYNGEE. The ends were cut back, 0 bases at V and 2 bases at J, with 13 bases in the middle. DNA of the CDR3: TGTGCCAGCAGCGTAGTTGGCAGGGGATTCACAGATACGCAGTATTTT. Protein sequence: CASSVVGRGFTDTQYF.

This sequence joins TRBV5-6 and TRBJ1-5; 9 nucleotides align to TRBD1. This CDR3 is 14 amino acids long. After removal of 5 bases from V and 6 bases from J, the junction contained 6 bases not matched to a gene. Germline CDR1 and CDR2: SGHDT and YYEEEE. CDR3 nucleotides: TGTGCCAGCAGTAATGGACAGGGGCTTCAGCCCCAGCATTTT. Translation gives CASSNGQGLQPQHF.

The rearrangement joins TRBV6-4 to TRBJ1-1, with 8 bases identical to TRBD1. The CDR3 consists of 14 residues. CDR1 and CDR2 (germline): MRHNA, SNTAGT. V trimming: 5 bases; J trimming: 8 bases; junction bases outside the gene matches: 10. CDR3 DNA: TGTGCCAGCAGTCAGGGGGCTGAGGTCTCCGAAGCTTTCTTT. Translating gives CASSQGAEVSEAFF.

The sample holds one count of this clone. The chain couples TRBV5-5 to TRBJ1-3; D not certain. Trimming stripped 6 bases from V and 1 base from J, with 23 bases between. The CDR3 runs to 18 residues. The germline gives CDR1 SGHKS, CDR2 YYEKEE (reference sequence). The CDR3 DNA reads as TGTGCCAGCACCTTCAACCCCCCGTCACCAACTTCTGGAAACACCATATATTTT. This translates into CASTFNPPSPTSGNTIYF.

The rearrangement uses TRBV21-1 and TRBJ1-6. TRBV21-1 represents a pseudogene. The CDR3 is made up of 16 amino acids. CDR3 loop: CASSKTQSRDNSPLHF. Here the CDR3 DNA reads TGTGCCAGCAGCAAAACCCAGTCCCGGGATAATTCACCCCTCCACTTT.

This sequence joins TRBV18 and TRBJ2-2; weak D call: TRBD1 (6 bases). CDR1 KGHSH and CDR2 LQKENI come from the germline V gene. The CDR3 runs 15 residues. Trimming stripped 2 bases from V and 5 bases from J, with 12 bases between. The CDR3 spells CASSPGAGATGELFF. The CDR3, as DNA: TGTGCCAGCTCACCAGGGGCAGGGGCGACCGGGGAGCTGTTTTTT.

Only one count was recorded for this clone. This chain joins TRBV7-9 and TRBJ2-3; TRBD2 might be the D (5 bases). The CDR3 has 14 residues. The germline CDR1 and CDR2 sequences are SEHNR and FQNEAQ (reference sequence). V lost 6 bases and J 2 bases, leaving 12 bases between the germline ends. The CDR3 sequence is CASRHYGVTDTQYF. The CDR3 DNA reads as TGTGCCAGCAGGCACTACGGGGTCACAGATACGCAGTATTTT.

The chain carries TRBV18 and TRBJ1-1, with 8 bases matching TRBD1. From germline, CDR1 is KGHSH and CDR2 LQKENI. There are 14 residues in the CDR3. The V segment lost 3 bases and the J segment 8 bases; nucleotides outside the gene matches: 8. CDR3 protein: CASSPRTGSLEAFF. CDR3 coding DNA: TGTGCCAGCTCACCGCGGACAGGGAGCCTAGAAGCTTTCTTT.

This chain joins TRBV6-5 and TRBJ2-2, with a weak D call TRBD2 (7 bases). Germline loops: CDR1 MNHEY, CDR2 SVGAGI. CDR3 length: 15 amino acids. V was cut by 2 bases and J by 7 bases, with 14 bases left in between. DNA of the CDR3: TGTGCCAGCAGTTACGGCGGGGGCGACGGCGGGGAGCTGTTTTTT. Amino acid sequence: CASSYGGGDGGELFF.

V gene TRBV2 combines with J gene TRBJ1-2; D remains ambiguous. The CDR3 is 15 amino acids. V gave up 2 bases and J gave up 5 bases, with 15 bases separating them. Per germline, CDR1 SNHLY and CDR2 FYNNEI. CDR3 loop: CASSELVRGGYGYTF. DNA for the CDR3: TGTGCCAGCAGTGAATTAGTCCGGGGAGGGTATGGCTACACCTTC. Combining the CDR3 with reference TRBV2 and TRBJ1-2 gives the whole variable domain EPEVTQTPSHQVTQMGQEVILRCVPISNHLYFYWYRQILGQKVEFLVSFYNNEISEKSEIFDDQFSVERPDGSNFTLKIRSTKLEDSAMYFCASSELVRGGYGYTFGSGTRLTVV.

J is TRBJ2-7 and V is TRBV7-8; D is perhaps TRBD1 (5 bases). V lost 6 bases, J lost 0 bases, and 15 bases lay in between. The CDR3 consists of 15 residues. Germline lookup yields CDR1 SGHVS and CDR2 FQNEAQ. CDR3 protein: CASRPRVKSSYEQYF. The CDR3 DNA reads as TGTGCCAGCAGGCCCAGGGTGAAATCCTCCTACGAGCAGTACTTC.